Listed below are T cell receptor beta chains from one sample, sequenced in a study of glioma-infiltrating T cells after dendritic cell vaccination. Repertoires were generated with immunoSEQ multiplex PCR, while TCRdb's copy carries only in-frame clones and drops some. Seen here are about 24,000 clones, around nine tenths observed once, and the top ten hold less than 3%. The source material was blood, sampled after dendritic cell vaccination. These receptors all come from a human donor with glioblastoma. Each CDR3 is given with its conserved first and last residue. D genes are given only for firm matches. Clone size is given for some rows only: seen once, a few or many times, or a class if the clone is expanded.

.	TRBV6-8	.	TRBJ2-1	CASSGPNEQFF	TGTGCCAGCAGTGGCCCCAATGAGCAGTTCTTC
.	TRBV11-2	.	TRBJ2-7	CASSLVRAPSEQYF	TGTGCCAGCAGCTTAGTCAGGGCCCCCAGCGAGCAGTACTTC
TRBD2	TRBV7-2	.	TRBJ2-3	CASSGQRGLTDTQYF	TGTGCCAGCAGCGGCCAGCGGGGCCTCACAGATACGCAGTATTTT
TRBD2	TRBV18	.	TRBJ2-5	CASSGLAGNQETQYF	TGTGCCAGCTCAGGACTAGCGGGGAACCAAGAGACCCAGTACTTC
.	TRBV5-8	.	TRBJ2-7	CASSWGPNEQYF	TGTGCCAGCAGCTGGGGCCCCAACGAGCAGTACTTC
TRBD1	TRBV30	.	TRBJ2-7	CAWSGTGVYEQYF	TGTGCCTGGAGTGGGACAGGGGTATACGAGCAGTACTTC
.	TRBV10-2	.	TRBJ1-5	CASSELRDSPQHF	TGCGCCAGCAGTGAGCTGCGGGATTCGCCCCAGCATTTT
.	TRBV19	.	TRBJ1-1	CASSTGRASGAGTEAFF	TGTGCCAGTAGTACCGGTCGGGCTTCGGGTGCGGGCACTGAAGCTTTCTTT
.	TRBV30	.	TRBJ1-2	CAWSLGINYGYTF	TGTGCCTGGTCACTCGGGATAAACTATGGCTACACCTTC
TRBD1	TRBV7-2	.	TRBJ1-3	CASSFDGTGPGNTIYF	TGTGCCAGCAGCTTCGACGGGACAGGACCTGGAAACACCATATATTTT
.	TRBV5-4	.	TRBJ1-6	CASSLSRSSLDSPLHF	TGTGCCAGCAGCCTTAGTAGGTCTTCCCTAGATTCACCCCTCCACTTT
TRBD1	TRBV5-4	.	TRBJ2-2	CASSLSGGLNTGELFF	TGTGCCAGCAGCTTGTCAGGGGGCCTTAACACCGGGGAGCTGTTTTTT
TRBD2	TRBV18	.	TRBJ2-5	CASSTGLAGGLETQYF	TGTGCCAGCTCAACCGGACTAGCGGGGGGCTTGGAGACCCAGTACTTC
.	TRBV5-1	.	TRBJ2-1	CASSSGGGSYNEQFF	TGCGCCAGCAGCTCCGGGGGAGGTTCCTACAATGAGCAGTTCTTC
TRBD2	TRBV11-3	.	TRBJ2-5	CASSLDGPSGAQETQYF	TGTGCCAGCAGCTTAGATGGGCCTAGCGGGGCCCAAGAGACCCAGTACTTC
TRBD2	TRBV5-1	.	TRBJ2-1	CASSYGLAGGTYNEQFF	TGCGCCAGCAGCTACGGACTAGCGGGGGGAACCTACAATGAGCAGTTCTTC
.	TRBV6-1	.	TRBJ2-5	CASRRSQETQYF	TGTGCCAGCCGTCGTAGCCAAGAGACCCAGTACTTC
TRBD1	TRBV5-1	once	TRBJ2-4	CASSLLGQKNIQYF	TGCGCCAGCAGCTTGCTGGGACAGAAAAACATTCAGTACTTC
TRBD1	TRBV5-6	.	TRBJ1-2	CASSDRGDGYTF	TGTGCCAGCAGCGACAGGGGAGATGGCTACACCTTC
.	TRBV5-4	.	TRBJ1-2	CASSLAGESYGSYTF	TGTGCCAGCAGCTTGGCCGGAGAATCCTATGGTAGCTACACCTTC
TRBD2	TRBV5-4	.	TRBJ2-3	CASSLGLAGPATDTQYF	TGTGCCAGCAGCCTGGGACTAGCGGGGCCTGCCACAGATACGCAGTATTTT
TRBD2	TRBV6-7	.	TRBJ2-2	CASSYSIICRTSGGASNTGELFF	TGTGCCAGCAGTTACTCGATCATCTGCAGGACTAGCGGGGGGGCATCGAACACCGGGGAGCTGTTTTTT
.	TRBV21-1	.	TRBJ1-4	CASSKENRNREKLFF	TGTGCCAGCAGCAAAGAAAATCGGAACAGGGAAAAACTGTTTTTT
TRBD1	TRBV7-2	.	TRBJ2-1	CASSQQGGSYNEQFF	TGTGCCAGCAGCCAACAGGGGGGCTCCTACAATGAGCAGTTCTTC
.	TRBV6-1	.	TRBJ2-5	CASCIAVQETQYF	TGTGCCAGCTGTATAGCGGTCCAAGAGACCCAGTACTTC
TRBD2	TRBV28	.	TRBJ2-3	CASSPSSGSTDTQYF	TGTGCCAGCAGCCCAAGTAGCGGGAGCACAGATACGCAGTATTTT
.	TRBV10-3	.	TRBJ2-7	CAISPRGDSYEQYF	TGTGCCATCAGCCCCAGGGGGGACTCCTACGAGCAGTACTTC
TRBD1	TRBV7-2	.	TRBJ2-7	CASSFRTGESEQYF	TGTGCCAGCAGCTTTAGGACAGGGGAAAGCGAGCAGTACTTC
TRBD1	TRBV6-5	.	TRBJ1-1	CASRAGTANTEAFF	TGTGCCAGCAGAGCCGGGACAGCGAACACTGAAGCTTTCTTT
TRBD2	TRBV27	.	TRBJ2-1	CASAGTSGYNEQFF	TGTGCCAGCGCTGGGACTAGCGGATACAATGAGCAGTTCTTC
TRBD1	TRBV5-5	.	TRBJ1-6	CASSTGTGTSPLHF	TGTGCCAGCAGCACAGGGACAGGAACCTCCCCCCTCCACTTT
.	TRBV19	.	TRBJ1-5	CASSIPGIVNQPQHF	TGTGCCAGTAGTATCCCAGGGATAGTCAATCAGCCCCAGCATTTT
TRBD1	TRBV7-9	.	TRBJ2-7	CASSAGQGALNEQYF	TGTGCCAGCAGCGCCGGACAGGGGGCGCTTAACGAGCAGTACTTC
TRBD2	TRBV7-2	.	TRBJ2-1	CASSLSSGGAYNEQFF	TGTGCCAGCAGCTTAAGTTCCGGGGGGGCCTACAATGAGCAGTTCTTC